A selection of T cell receptor beta chains follows, all from one sample in a study of early T cells in non-severe SARS-CoV-2 infection. MiXCR, applied by TCRdb to the 5' RACE reads, yields one record per CDR3 protein. The table includes about 52,000 distinct CDR3 sequences, 11% detected once. The material sequenced was whole blood. Receptors were obtained from an adult who was a healthcare worker with PCR-confirmed SARS-CoV-2 infection or an uninfected control (not recorded which). CDR3s include the opening cysteine and the closing phenylalanine or tryptophan. D genes are given only for firm matches. Expanded clones are given a class, and other clones once, few, many or no size at all.

v_gene,d_gene,j_gene,abundance,CDR3nt,CDR3aa
TRBV9,NA,TRBJ2-3,NA,TGTGCCAGCAGCGTATCATTCTATGATACGCAGTTTTTT,CASSVSFYDTQFF
TRBV19,NA,TRBJ1-5,few,TGTGCCGGCGGATCCAGGGGCAATCAGCCCCAGCATTTT,CAGGSRGNQPQHF
TRBV7-2,TRBD2,TRBJ2-4,NA,TGTGCCAGCAGCTCCGGGACTAGCTCAGCCATTCAGTACTTC,CASSSGTSSAIQYF
TRBV11-2,NA,TRBJ2-2,many,TGTGCCAGCAGCTTAGAGGGGGGAACCGGGGAGCTGTTTTTT,CASSLEGGTGELFF
TRBV7-2,NA,TRBJ2-7,medium-sized,TGTGCCAGCAGCTTAGGGGTCTCCTACGAGCAGTACTTC,CASSLGVSYEQYF
TRBV20-1,TRBD2,TRBJ2-5,few,TGCAGTGCTAGATCCCCTTTCTCTGCGGGAGAGCGCCAAGAGACCCAGTACTTC,CSARSPFSAGERQETQYF
TRBV29-1,NA,TRBJ2-1,many,TGCAGCGTTGAGGGCCCCGATAAGCAGTTCTTC,CSVEGPDKQFF
TRBV13,TRBD2,TRBJ2-1,few,TGTGCCAGCAGCTCTTTAGCGGGGGGGCCCGCCAATGAGCAGTTCTTC,CASSSLAGGPANEQFF
TRBV20-1,NA,TRBJ1-1,NA,TGCAGTGCTAGAGACGTCTTCGGGAACACTGAAGCTTTCTTT,CSARDVFGNTEAFF
TRBV7-2,NA,TRBJ1-3,NA,TGTGCCAGCCGCTCGTCGGGATCTGGAAACACCATATATTTT,CASRSSGSGNTIYF
TRBV5-4,NA,TRBJ2-2,few,TGTGCCAGCAGCTTTGGTGCCCCTGCCACCGGGGAGCTGTTTTTT,CASSFGAPATGELFF
TRBV6-4,NA,TRBJ1-6,many,TGTGCCAGCAGTGACTCGAGAGAATGGATCCTACGGTATTCACCCCTCCACTTT,CASSDSREWILRYSPLHF
TRBV5-4,TRBD2,TRBJ2-2,many,TGTGCCAGCAGCTTACCACTAGCGGGGACCGGGGAGCTGTTTTTT,CASSLPLAGTGELFF
TRBV4-2,NA,TRBJ1-1,few,TGTGCCAGCAGCCAACCCGGAGGGGGCACTGAAGCTTTCTTT,CASSQPGGGTEAFF
TRBV29-1,NA,TRBJ2-5,many,TGCAGCGTTGGCCAGGGGATGCAGACCCAGTACTTC,CSVGQGMQTQYF
TRBV20-1,NA,TRBJ1-2,few,TGCAGCACGGCAGCCGATGGCTACACCTTC,CSTAADGYTF
TRBV6-2/TRBV6-3,TRBD2,TRBJ2-3,few,TGTGCCAGCAGCCCACAGGGACTAGCGTCCGATACGCAGTATTTT,CASSPQGLASDTQYF
TRBV7-3,TRBD2,TRBJ2-5,many,TGTGCCAGCAGCGACAGGACTAGCGGAAATAAAGAGACCCAGTACTTC,CASSDRTSGNKETQYF
TRBV4-3,NA,TRBJ2-7,NA,TGCGCCAGCAGCCTACGTAACCGATCCTACGAGCAGTACTTC,CASSLRNRSYEQYF
TRBV3-1,TRBD1,TRBJ1-6,NA,TGTGCCAGCAGCCCCCCGGGACAGGATAATTCACCCCTCCACTTT,CASSPPGQDNSPLHF
TRBV20-1,NA,TRBJ1-1,NA,TGCAGTGCTAGAGATCTCCAGGGAACTGAAGCTTTCTTT,CSARDLQGTEAFF
TRBV2,NA,TRBJ2-1,many,TGTGCCAGCATTAAAGACACGGTCGATGAGCAGTTCTTC,CASIKDTVDEQFF
TRBV11-2,NA,TRBJ2-1,NA,TGTGCCAGCAGCTTTTTATTAGGGGAAGAGCAGTTCTTC,CASSFLLGEEQFF
TRBV20-1,NA,TRBJ1-2,many,TGCAGTGCTAGCCCCCCACCAGACTATGGCTACACCTTC,CSASPPPDYGYTF
TRBV6-2/TRBV6-3,TRBD1,TRBJ2-7,few,TGTGCCAGCAGTCCGGACAGGGGCCACGAGCAGTACTTC,CASSPDRGHEQYF
TRBV10-3,NA,TRBJ2-2,NA,TGTGCCATCAATAGGGGATCGAACATCGTGGAGCTGTTTTTT,CAINRGSNIVELFF
TRBV3-1,NA,TRBJ1-3,few,TGTGCCAGCAGCCGTCCTGGAAACACCATATATTTT,CASSRPGNTIYF
TRBV14,TRBD2,TRBJ2-3,many,TGTGCCAGCAGCCAACTACTAGCGGCGGGTGCAGATACGCAGTATTTT,CASSQLLAAGADTQYF
TRBV6-5,NA,TRBJ1-2,NA,TGTGCCAGCAGCCCGACAGTCAACTATGGCTACACCTTC,CASSPTVNYGYTF
TRBV4-1,TRBD1,TRBJ1-1,few,TGCGCCAGCAGCCAAGGGTGGCCCAGACAGGGACGGAACACTGAAGCTTTCTTT,CASSQGWPRQGRNTEAFF